Below, one T cell receptor beta chain is given with its context. Its antigen is unknown. The entirety of the isolated RNA underwent reverse transcription, so expressed TCRB transcripts were sequenced. Assay used: immunoSEQ multiplex PCR; TCRdb lists only in-frame clones, some missing. The sample contains about 350,000 clones, about 19% of which appear only once. These data belong to a study of beta chain features in type 1 diabetes. At the level of the study: Healthy donors resembled patients in age, gender and cell yields. General study points: Small HLA sub-analyses could not settle whether HLA shapes TCRB rearrangement. Any PCR bias toward short templates would affect both groups alike.

CD4+ naive, central memory, regulatory and stem cell-like memory cells were sorted via CD45RO/CCR7/CD25/CD127/CD95/CD27. CDR3 size: 13 residues. Germline lookup yields CDR1 LGHNA and CDR2 YSLEER. V was pared by 0 bases and J by 7 bases, with 9 bases between. The TCR originated in a woman aged 18-29 years in good health. This chain joins TRBV4-3 and TRBJ1-2, with D possibly TRBD1 on 5 matching bases. Sequences were obtained from naive CD4+ T cells from blood. The CDR3 bases are TGCGCCAGCAGCCAAGATGGGGCAGGTGGCTACACCTTC. Its translation is CASSQDGAGGYTF.